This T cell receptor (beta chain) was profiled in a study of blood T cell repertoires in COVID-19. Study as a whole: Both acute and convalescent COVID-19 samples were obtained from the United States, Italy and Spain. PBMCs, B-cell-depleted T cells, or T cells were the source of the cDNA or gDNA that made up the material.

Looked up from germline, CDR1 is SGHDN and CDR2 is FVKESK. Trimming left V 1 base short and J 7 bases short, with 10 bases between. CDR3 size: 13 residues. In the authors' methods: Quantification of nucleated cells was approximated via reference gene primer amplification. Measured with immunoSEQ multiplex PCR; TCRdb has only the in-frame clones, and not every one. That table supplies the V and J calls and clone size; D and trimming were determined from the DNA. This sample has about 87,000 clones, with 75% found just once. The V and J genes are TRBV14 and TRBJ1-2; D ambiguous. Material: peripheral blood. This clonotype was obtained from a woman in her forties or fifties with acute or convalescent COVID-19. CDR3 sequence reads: CASSQVSTGGYTF. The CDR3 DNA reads TGTGCCAGCAGCCAAGTAAGCACGGGTGGCTACACCTTC.